A few counts support the clone carrying this T cell receptor beta chain. The data originate from a study of response to subunit inactivated influenza vaccine. Per the germline V gene, CDR1 is SGHVS and CDR2 is FQNEAQ. Trimming left V 2 bases short and J 8 bases short, with 7 bases between. CDR3 length: 12 amino acids. MiXCR, run by TCRdb on the RT-PCR reads, gives a single entry per CDR3 protein. In the table there are about 180,000 distinct CDR3 sequences, nearly 9.5% of which are singletons. The clonotype was recovered from a man aged 45-65 years who received an inactivated influenza vaccine. Here the sequenced sample was non-naive T cells sorted from PBMCs, taken on the day of vaccination. The chain carries TRBV7-8 and TRBJ2-1; D is possibly TRBD2 (6 bases). The CDR3: CASSLRGYEQFF. The CDR3 DNA is TGTGCCAGCAGCTTACGGGGGTATGAGCAGTTCTTC.